The 26 T cell receptor beta chains below come from one sample, sequenced in a study of shared clonotypes between healthy human individuals. Method: immunoSEQ multiplex PCR; TCRdb's copy keeps in-frame clones and lacks some. This sample has 2 million to 2.5 million clones, with around 93% found just once. The specimen sequenced was naive CD4+ T cells from PBMCs. Subset specified: CD45RA+ positively selected. The receptors were sampled from a man between 18 and 35 years old in good health. Some clones in this sample may be carry-over from other donors' samples.

CDR3 region: CASFGAGANVLTF. The CDR3 DNA is TGTGCCAGTTTTGGGGCTGGGGCCAACGTCCTGACTTTC. This sequence joins TRBV28 and TRBJ2-6; D is unresolved. Trimming pared 9 bases from V and 2 bases from J, leaving 8 bases between. Germline CDR1 and CDR2: MDHEN and SYDVKM. There are 13 residues in the CDR3.

The V gene is TRBV28, the J gene TRBJ1-4; tentative D call: TRBD1 (6 bases). V was pared by 6 bases and J by 1 base, with 9 bases between. CDR1 is MDHEN and CDR2 is SYDVKM in the germline V gene. The CDR3 has 14 residues. CDR3 protein: CASSEGGTNEKLFF. CDR3 coding DNA: TGTGCCAGCAGCGAAGGGGGAACTAATGAAAAACTGTTTTTT.

On this clone itself: An end of the junction does not agree with germline; a read error may underlie this. At the DNA level, this CDR3 is encoded by other sequences in the same sample as well. The V call is TRBV7-9, the J call TRBJ1-1; D is ambiguous. Germline values: CDR1 SEHNR, CDR2 FQNEAQ (reference sequence). This CDR3 is 13 amino acids long. This CDR3 reads CASSLEGDTEAFF. In nucleotides, the CDR3 is TGTGCCAGCAGCTTAGAGGGAGACACCGAAGCTTTCTTT.

The V and J genes are TRBV6-6 and TRBJ2-7, with D unclear. CDR3 length: 14 residues. Trimming shortened V by 6 bases and J by 6 bases, and 18 bases separated the two germline ends. Germline assignment: CDR1 MNHNY and CDR2 SVGAGI (reference sequence). This CDR3 reads CASSPGQAPGEQYF. CDR3 sequence (DNA): TGTGCCAGCAGCCCCGGGCAGGCCCCGGGCGAGCAGTACTTC.

The genes are TRBV5-1 and TRBJ1-1, with D possibly being TRBD1 (5 bases). The CDR3 covers 15 residues. V was trimmed by 6 bases and J by 5 bases, leaving 20 bases between them. Germline assignment: CDR1 SGHRS and CDR2 YFSETQ. The CDR3 bases are TGCGCCAGCACCACGGGAGGCCCCCGGGGGACTGAAGCTTTCTTT. This codes for CASTTGGPRGTEAFF.

V gene TRBV7-2 combines with J gene TRBJ2-2; 11 nucleotides align to TRBD1. This CDR3 region has 16 residues. Trimming at V came to 5 bases and at J to 0 bases, leaving 2 bases not matched to a gene. Per germline, CDR1 SGHTA and CDR2 FQGNSA. The CDR3 region is CASSMGQGANTGELFF. DNA for the CDR3: TGTGCCAGCAGCATGGGACAGGGGGCGAACACCGGGGAGCTGTTTTTT.

V and J are TRBV2 and TRBJ2-2; D possibly corresponds to TRBD2 (6 bases). Germline CDR1 is SNHLY and CDR2 is FYNNEI. The length of the CDR3 is 15 residues. Deletions cut 6 bases from V and 7 bases from J, with 18 bases between. CDR3 region: CASSNHGGMVGELFF. CDR3 nucleotide sequence: TGTGCCAGCAGCAATCACGGCGGGATGGTCGGGGAGCTGTTTTTT.

Concerning this clone: One end of the junction fails to match germline, which may point to a read error. Other DNA sequences in this sample translate to the same CDR3. J is TRBJ2-7 and V is TRBV11-2; no definite D call. The CDR3 sequence is 16 residues long. Germline values: CDR1 SGHAT, CDR2 FQNNGV. The CDR3 DNA reads as TGTGCCAGCAGCACCTATTCGGGCCCCTCCTCCTATGAGCAGTACTTC. Its translation is CASSTYSGPSSYEQYF.

The chain joins TRBV2 to TRBJ2-7; TRBD1 matches 7 bases. Trimming took 5 bases from V and 3 from J; bases not matched to a gene: 10. Germline CDR1 and CDR2: SNHLY and FYNNEI. The CDR3 totals 15 residues. CDR3 in amino acids: CASSPLEGQYYEQYF. The CDR3 nucleotides read TGTGCCAGCAGTCCTTTAGAGGGACAGTACTACGAGCAGTACTTC. Supplemented by reference TRBV2 and TRBJ2-7, the full variable domain reads EPEVTQTPSHQVTQMGQEVILRCVPISNHLYFYWYRQILGQKVEFLVSFYNNEISEKSEIFDDQFSVERPDGSNFTLKIRSTKLEDSAMYFCASSPLEGQYYEQYFGPGTRLTVT.

This clone was picked up one time. The V gene is TRBV10-1, the J gene TRBJ2-7; perhaps TRBD2 as D (6 bases). Trimming took 5 bases from V and 0 from J, leaving 11 bases between them. This CDR3 is 14 amino acids long. Germline-derived CDR1 and CDR2 are WNHNN and SYGVQD (reference sequence). The CDR3 nucleotides read TGCGCCAGCAGTTCTAGCGCCAACTCCTACGAGCAGTACTTC. Protein sequence: CASSSSANSYEQYF.

V gene TRBV6-4 combines with J gene TRBJ1-3; D unclear. CDR1 MRHNA and CDR2 SNTAGT come from the germline V gene. The CDR3 covers 14 residues. V lost 3 bases and J lost 4, with 10 bases in between. DNA of the CDR3: TGTGCCAGCAGTGAACAGTATAACGGAAACACCATATATTTT. The encoded protein is CASSEQYNGNTIYF.

The chain's CDR3 is CASSLLAYTDTQYF. The CDR3 DNA reads TGTGCCAGCAGCTTACTAGCCTACACAGATACGCAGTATTTT. This chain links TRBV7-2 with TRBJ2-3; D is possibly TRBD2 (5 bases). Trimming pared 2 bases from V and 2 bases from J, leaving 8 bases between. The CDR3 totals 14 residues. Looked up from germline, CDR1 is SGHTA and CDR2 is FQGNSA.

This clone showed up just once. The chain employs TRBV2 and TRBJ2-1, with D perhaps matching TRBD2 (7 bases). In germline, CDR1 is SNHLY, CDR2 FYNNEI. The CDR3 has 13 residues. The ends were cut back, 9 bases at V and 1 base at J, with 10 bases in the middle. The CDR3 loop is CARGGGSYNEQFF. The CDR3 DNA sequence: TGTGCCAGGGGAGGGGGGTCCTACAATGAGCAGTTCTTC.

The V gene is TRBV7-9, the J gene TRBJ1-5, with unresolved D. The CDR3 sequence is 17 residues long. Germline-derived CDR1 and CDR2 are SEHNR and FQNEAQ (reference sequence). The V end lost 4 bases, the J end lost 1 base, and 17 bases lay between the germline ends. The CDR3 here is CASSSPSGPGSNQPQHF. The DNA for the CDR3 is TGTGCCAGCAGCTCACCATCCGGGCCCGGGAGCAATCAGCCCCAGCATTTT.

This clone was counted a single time. The V gene is TRBV6-6, the J gene TRBJ1-1, with a possible D match to TRBD1 (5 bases). With 7 bases removed from V and 6 bases from J, the gap between germline ends came to 12 bases. The CDR3 extends over 12 amino acids. From germline, CDR1 is MNHNY and CDR2 SVGAGI (reference sequence). In DNA, the CDR3 is TGTGCCAGCACCGGGACGTCGGCTGAAGCTTTCTTT. Translated, it gives CASTGTSAEAFF.

V is TRBV15 and J is TRBJ1-2; D gene unclear. Trimming stripped 0 bases from V and 8 bases from J, with 19 bases between. This CDR3 is built from 16 residues. Germline-derived CDR1 and CDR2 are LNHNV and YYDKDF (reference sequence). DNA of the CDR3: TGTGCCACCAGCAGAGACCCCGAGGTAGGGTCTGGCGGCTACACCTTC. This sequence encodes CATSRDPEVGSGGYTF.

This clone appeared once. This chain links TRBV7-2 with TRBJ2-2; D is unresolved. With 2 bases removed from V and 3 bases from J, the gap between germline ends came to 10 bases. CDR1 is SGHTA, CDR2 FQGNSA, per germline. This CDR3 contains 15 residues. CDR3 protein: CASSLRGTYTGELFF. CDR3 sequence (DNA): TGTGCCAGCAGCTTAAGAGGAACCTACACCGGGGAGCTGTTTTTT.

The DNA for the CDR3 is TGTGCCAGCAGCTTAGATCCCCGAGATTACCAGTACTTC. This encodes CASSLDPRDYQYF. J is TRBJ2-5 and V is TRBV11-2; no reliable D call. Germline CDR1 reads SGHAT; CDR2 reads FQNNGV. The CDR3 has 13 residues. Trimming left V 0 bases short and J 10 bases short, with 12 bases between. Full variable domain (rest looked up from reference TRBV11-2 and TRBJ2-5): EAGVAQSPRYKIIEKRQSVAFWCNPISGHATLYWYQQILGQGPKLLIQFQNNGVVDDSQLPKDRFSAERLKGVDSTLKIQPAKLEDSAVYLCASSLDPRDYQYFGPGTRLLVL.

This rearrangement joins TRBV10-3 to TRBJ2-1, with D perhaps matching TRBD1 (6 bases). V was pared by 0 bases and J by 12 bases, with 9 bases between. The length of the CDR3 is 12 residues. Germline-derived CDR1 and CDR2 are ENHRY and SYGVKD. The CDR3 reads CAISESSRGQFF. The CDR3, as DNA: TGTGCCATCAGTGAGTCCAGCAGGGGGCAGTTCTTC.

This clone was seen only once. The sample has other DNA sequences that encode this CDR3 too. The chain joins TRBV7-9 to TRBJ2-5; no reliable D call. The CDR3 is 11 amino acids. Trimming cost V 5 bases and J 2 bases, with 3 bases left between them. The germline CDR1 and CDR2 sequences are SEHNR and FQNEAQ (reference sequence). CDR3 coding DNA: TGTGCCAGCAGCGCTCAAGAGACCCAGTACTTC. It is translated as CASSAQETQYF.

J is TRBJ1-5 and V is TRBV18; 10 bases fit TRBD1. Trimming cost V 5 bases and J 5 bases; bases outside gene matches: 6. Germline V gene data show CDR1 as KGHSH and CDR2 as LQKENI. The CDR3 spans 15 residues. The CDR3 nucleotides are TGTGCCAGCTCAAAAGACAGGGGGCTGGATCAGCCCCAGCATTTT. This encodes CASSKDRGLDQPQHF.

Remarks on this clone: The same CDR3 is also encoded by other DNA sequences in this sample. The gene calls are TRBV11-2 and TRBJ1-2; TRBD1 matches 7 bases. The CDR3 loop spans 13 amino acids. CDR1 and CDR2 (germline): SGHAT, FQNNGV. Losses at the gene ends were 5 bases for V and 7 bases for J; bases not matched to a gene: 7. CDR3 amino acids: CASSLRQGGGYTF. CDR3 sequence (DNA): TGTGCCAGCAGCCTGAGACAGGGTGGTGGCTACACCTTC.

As concerns this clone: Other DNA sequences in this sample translate to the same CDR3. The chain recombines TRBV28 with TRBJ1-1; D perhaps matches TRBD1 (5 bases). Germline CDR1 and CDR2: MDHEN and SYDVKM. This CDR3 has 14 residues. The germline V and J ends were trimmed by 3 bases and 1 base, with 9 bases remaining between them. The CDR3 DNA is TGTGCCAGCAGTTTCGGAGACAGGAACACTGAAGCTTTCTTT. It encodes CASSFGDRNTEAFF.

The chain uses TRBV6-5 and TRBJ1-1, with 9 bases lining up with TRBD1. There are 15 residues in the CDR3. The V segment lost 6 bases and the J segment 3 bases; nucleotides outside the gene matches: 8. In germline, CDR1 is MNHEY, CDR2 SVGAGI. The CDR3 DNA sequence: TGTGCCAGCAGGGTAAACAGGGGGCGATACACTGAAGCTTTCTTT. Translated, it gives CASRVNRGRYTEAFF.

This clone was picked up one time. The chain has TRBV4-3 and TRBJ2-1, with a weak D call TRBD2 (5 bases). There are 15 residues in the CDR3. CDR1 LGHNA and CDR2 YSLEER come from the germline V gene. V lost 0 bases and J 8 bases, leaving 14 bases between the germline ends. The CDR3: CASSQDRTFSDEQFF. The CDR3 DNA reads TGCGCCAGCAGCCAAGATCGGACTTTTTCCGATGAGCAGTTCTTC.

The V call is TRBV23-1, the J call TRBJ2-6; TRBD1 or TRBD2 may be the D gene (6 bases each). TRBV23-1 is treated as an ORF (open reading frame) with a function not yet certain. The ends were cut back, 5 bases at V and 0 bases at J, with 11 bases in the middle. CDR3 length equals 16 residues. The CDR3 sequence: CASSLGGSSGANVLTF. The CDR3 coding sequence is TGCGCCAGCAGTTTGGGGGGCAGCTCTGGGGCCAACGTCCTGACTTTC.